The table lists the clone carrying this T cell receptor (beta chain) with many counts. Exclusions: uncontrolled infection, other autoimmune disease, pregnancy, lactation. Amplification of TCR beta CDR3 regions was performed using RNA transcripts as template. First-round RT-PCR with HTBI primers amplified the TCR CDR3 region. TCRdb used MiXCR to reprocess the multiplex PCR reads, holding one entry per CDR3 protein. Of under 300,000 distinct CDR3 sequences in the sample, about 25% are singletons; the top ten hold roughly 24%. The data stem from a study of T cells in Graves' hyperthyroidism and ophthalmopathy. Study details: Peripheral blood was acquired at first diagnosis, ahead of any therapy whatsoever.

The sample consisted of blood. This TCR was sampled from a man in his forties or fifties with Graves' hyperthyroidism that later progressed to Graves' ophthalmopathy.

CDR3 loop: CASSQLAGNTIYF. DNA of the CDR3: TGCGCCAGCAGCCAATTGGCTGGAAACACCATATATTTT. V gene TRBV4-1 combines with J gene TRBJ1-3; D is uncertain. The germline V gene has CDR1 MGHRA and CDR2 YSYEKL. Trimming removed 2 bases from V and 2 bases from J, with 4 bases in between. There are 13 residues in the CDR3.